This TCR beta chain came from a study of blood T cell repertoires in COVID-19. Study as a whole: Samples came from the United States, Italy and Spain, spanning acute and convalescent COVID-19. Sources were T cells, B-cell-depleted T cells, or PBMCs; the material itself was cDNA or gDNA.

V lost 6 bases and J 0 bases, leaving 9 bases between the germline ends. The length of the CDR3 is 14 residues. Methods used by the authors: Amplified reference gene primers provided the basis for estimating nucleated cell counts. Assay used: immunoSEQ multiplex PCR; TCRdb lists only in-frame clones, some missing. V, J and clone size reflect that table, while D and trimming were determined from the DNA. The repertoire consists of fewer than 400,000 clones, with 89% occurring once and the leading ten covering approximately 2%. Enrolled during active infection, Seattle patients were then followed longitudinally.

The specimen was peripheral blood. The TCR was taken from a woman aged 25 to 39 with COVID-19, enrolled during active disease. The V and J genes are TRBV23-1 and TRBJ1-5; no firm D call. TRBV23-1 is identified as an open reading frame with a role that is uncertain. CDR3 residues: CASRAVNSNQPQHF. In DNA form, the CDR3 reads TGCGCCAGCAGGGCCGTAAATAGCAATCAGCCCCAGCATTTT.